This TCR beta chain was profiled in a study of beta chain features in type 1 diabetes. The study, taken as a whole, reports: In type 1 diabetes patients, VDJ junctions had fewer insertions; deletions at these junctions were more frequent. Within each of all four CD4+ subsets, Type 1 diabetes patients had TCRB CDR3s that were moderately but significantly shorter. Healthy donors had naive, central memory and Treg TCRB repertoires that appeared less similar than those seen among patients.

Germline assignment: CDR1 SGHRS and CDR2 YFSETQ. Trimming cost V 4 bases and J 3 bases; bases outside gene matches: 7. CDR3 length equals 15 residues. The table lists this clone with a few counts. Antigen specificity is unknown. The authors obtained over 98% purity in all sorted populations. All of the isolated RNA was reverse transcribed, so expressed TCRB transcripts were sequenced. Profiled with immunoSEQ multiplex PCR; TCRdb holds only in-frame clones, not every one. The sample carries about 620,000 clones, around a sixth recorded once. The J gene is TRBJ2-7, the V gene TRBV5-1; TRBD2 matches at 10 bases. The sample taken for sequencing was naive CD4+ T cells from blood. The clonotype originates from a man between 18 and 35 years old in good health. CDR3 coding DNA: TGCGCCAGCAGCCCAGAACTAGCGGGAAACTACGAGCAGTACTTC. Residues: CASSPELAGNYEQYF.